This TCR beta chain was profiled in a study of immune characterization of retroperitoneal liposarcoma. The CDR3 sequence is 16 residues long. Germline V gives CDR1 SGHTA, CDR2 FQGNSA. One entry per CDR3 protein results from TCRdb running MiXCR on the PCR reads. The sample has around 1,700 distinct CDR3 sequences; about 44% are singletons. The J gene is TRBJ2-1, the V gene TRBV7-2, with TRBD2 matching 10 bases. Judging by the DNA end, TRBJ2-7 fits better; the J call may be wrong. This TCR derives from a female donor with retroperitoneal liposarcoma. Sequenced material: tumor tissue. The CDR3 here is CASSFPSGSSYNEQYF. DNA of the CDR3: TGTGCCAGCAGCTTTCCTAGCGGGAGCTCCTACAATGAGCAGTACTTC.